What follows are 17 T cell receptor beta chains derived from one specimen sequenced in a study of regulatory T cells in long-lasting Graves disease. Construction of the TCR beta libraries employed iRepertoire HTBI primers in conjunction with Arm-PCR of CDR3 regions. Each CDR3 protein is one row after TCRdb ran MiXCR on the multiplex PCR reads. There are about 440,000 distinct CDR3 sequences in the sample; 14% to 15% occur only once, and about a sixth lies in the top ten. Sample time point: newly diagnosed GD, antithyroid drugs for less than 3 months. There was RNA extracted from PBMCs, and the TCR library was made from it. This same sample was also part of a study on T cells in Graves' hyperthyroidism and ophthalmopathy.

Sequenced here: peripheral blood mononuclear cells (PBMCs), sampled at new diagnosis, from a patient treated with antithyroid drugs. Receptors originate from a woman in her twenties or thirties with Graves disease.

For this clonotype: It may be a read error: a sequence one base away is much more abundant. This sequence joins TRBV6-1 and TRBJ2-1; 7 bases fit TRBD2. Germline V CDR1 and CDR2: MNHNS, SASEGT. This CDR3 is 14 amino acids long. The CDR3: CVSSPRTSYNEQFF. The CDR3, as DNA: TGTGTCAGCAGTCCTCGGACTAGCTACAATGAGCAGTTCTTC.

CDR3 in DNA: TGCAGTGCTAGGGACCCCGGGCAGGGATACGAGCAGTACTTC. The encoded protein is CSARDPGQGYEQYF. This rearrangement joins TRBV20-1 to TRBJ2-7; D perhaps matches TRBD1 (5 bases). The CDR3 sequence is 14 residues long. V lost 3 bases and J 4 bases, leaving 16 bases between the germline ends. CDR1 DFQATT and CDR2 SNEGSKA come from the germline V gene (reference sequence).

This clonotype was recorded at least ten times. The chain is built from TRBV2 and TRBJ2-1; D is undetermined. The ends were cut back, 10 bases at V and 3 bases at J, with 22 bases in the middle. The CDR3 consists of 16 residues. Germline CDR1 is SNHLY and CDR2 is FYNNEI. The CDR3 DNA reads TGTGCCATAACACTCCCGGGCGGCCTATACTACAATGAGCAGTTCTTC. The encoded protein is CAITLPGGLYYNEQFF.

The table lists this clonotype with many counts. This sequence joins TRBV11-2 and TRBJ2-3; the match to TRBD2 covers 10 bases. The germline V gene encodes CDR1 SGHAT and CDR2 FQNNGV. After removal of 4 bases from V and 2 bases from J, the junction contained 6 bases not matched to a gene. This CDR3 has 16 residues. In DNA form, the CDR3 reads TGTGCCAGCAGCTCCGTAGCGGGAGGCCCCACAGATACGCAGTATTTT. Amino acid sequence: CASSSVAGGPTDTQYF.

This clonotype showed up just a few times. The rearrangement links TRBV12-3 or TRBV12-4 to TRBJ1-5, with D possibly TRBD1 on 6 matching bases. This CDR3 comprises 16 residues. Trimming removed 4 bases from V and 4 bases from J, with 17 bases in between. The CDR3, as DNA: TGTGCCAGCAGTTACAGGGTCAGGTCCGTGAATCAGCCCCAGCATTTT. This sequence encodes CASSYRVRSVNQPQHF.

V and J are TRBV19 and TRBJ2-7, with D possibly being TRBD1 (6 bases). V was clipped by 1 base and J by 7 bases, with 17 bases between them. Germline values: CDR1 LNHDA, CDR2 SQIVND (reference sequence). The CDR3 is made up of 15 amino acids. This CDR3 is CASSIGQGPVWEQYF. In DNA, the CDR3 is TGTGCCAGTAGTATAGGGCAGGGGCCTGTTTGGGAGCAGTACTTC. The full variable domain, rest sourced from reference TRBV19 and TRBJ2-7, is DGGITQSPKYLFRKEGQNVTLSCEQNLNHDAMYWYRQDPGQGLRLIYYSQIVNDFQKGDIAEGYSVSREKKESFPLTVTSAQKNPTAFYLCASSIGQGPVWEQYFGPGTRLTVT.

This clonotype occurred many times. The chain carries TRBV12-3 or TRBV12-4 and TRBJ2-7; D call uncertain. CDR3 size: 14 residues. Trimming stripped 6 bases from V and 0 bases from J, with 12 bases between. The CDR3 nucleotides are TGTGCCAGCAGACCTTCGACAAGCTCCTACGAGCAGTACTTC. It encodes CASRPSTSSYEQYF.

This chain links TRBV5-6 with TRBJ2-1; D is unclear. CDR3 length: 13 residues. Trimming pared 2 bases from V and 6 bases from J, leaving 9 bases between. Germline assignment: CDR1 SGHDT and CDR2 YYEEEE. The CDR3 DNA reads TGTGCCAGCAGCTTAATCGCGCGCAATGAGCAGTTCTTC. Protein sequence: CASSLIARNEQFF.

The chain has TRBV7-3 and TRBJ2-1, with 7 positions matching TRBD1. This CDR3 comprises 13 residues. With 8 bases clipped from V and 6 bases from J, the junction kept 7 bases outside the gene matches. Germline V lookup: CDR1 SGHTA, CDR2 FQGTGA. CDR3 loop: CASGKTGFNEQFF. DNA for the CDR3: TGTGCCAGCGGGAAGACAGGGTTCAATGAGCAGTTCTTC.

The gene calls are TRBV5-1 and TRBJ1-1, with a possible D match to TRBD1 (6 bases). The CDR3 is 14 residues long. Trimming cost V 6 bases and J 7 bases, with 19 bases left between them. CDR1 is SGHRS and CDR2 is YFSETQ in the germline V gene. The CDR3 nucleotides read TGCGCCAGCAACCCAGAGGGGGGGGCTTATGAAGCTTTCTTT. It specifies CASNPEGGAYEAFF.

This clonotype was recorded at least ten times. CDR3 region: CASSLQLAGPTDTQYF. CDR3 nucleotides: TGTGCCAGCAGCTTACAACTAGCGGGACCCACAGATACGCAGTATTTT. The rearrangement uses TRBV7-9 and TRBJ2-3; TRBD2 matches at 10 bases. The CDR3 totals 16 residues. Germline V gene data show CDR1 as SEHNR and CDR2 as FQNEAQ (reference sequence). Losses at the gene ends were 2 bases for V and 2 bases for J; bases not matched to a gene: 4.

The table lists this clonotype with many counts. The chain has TRBV3-1 and TRBJ2-7; the D call may be TRBD1 or TRBD2 (5 bases each). Trimming took 2 bases from V and 2 from J, leaving 13 bases between them. This CDR3 is built from 15 residues. Germline V gene data show CDR1 as LGHDT and CDR2 as YNNKEL (reference sequence). CDR3 nucleotides: TGTGCCAGCAGCCAATGGGCCGGGGCTACCTACGAGCAGTACTTC. It translates to CASSQWAGATYEQYF.

Regarding this clonotype: A much larger clone is a single base away; this may be a read error. The chain carries TRBV9 and TRBJ2-7; D might be TRBD1 (5 bases). The CDR3 sequence is 17 residues long. From germline, CDR1 is SGDLS and CDR2 YYNGEE. V was trimmed by 4 bases and J by 5 bases, leaving 25 bases between them. The chain's CDR3 is CASSPGMSLHGGHEQYF. The CDR3 DNA sequence: TGTGCCAGCAGCCCAGGGATGTCCCTCCACGGTGGCCACGAGCAGTACTTC.

This clonotype came up many times. This sequence joins TRBV7-3 and TRBJ2-1; D possibly corresponds to TRBD1 (7 bases). From germline, CDR1 is SGHTA and CDR2 FQGTGA. This CDR3 is built from 16 residues. With 5 bases removed from V and 4 bases from J, the gap between germline ends came to 18 bases. Here the CDR3 reads CASSREGAGTYNEQFF. In DNA form, the CDR3 reads TGTGCCAGCAGCAGAGAGGGGGCGGGAACGTACAATGAGCAGTTCTTC. The full variable domain, rest sourced from reference TRBV7-3 and TRBJ2-1, is GAGVSQTPSNKVTEKGKYVELRCDPISGHTALYWYRQSLGQGPEFLIYFQGTGAADDSGLPNDRFFAVRPEGSVSTLKIQRTERGDSAVYLCASSREGAGTYNEQFFGPGTRLTVL.

In this sample, this clonotype turned up many times. The gene calls are TRBV28 and TRBJ2-2; no clear D. Between the trimmed V and J ends, which lost 3 bases and 4 bases, there was a span of 12 bases. The CDR3 has 15 residues. Germline V gene data show CDR1 as MDHEN and CDR2 as SYDVKM. The CDR3 sequence is CASSFAVVVTGELFF. In nucleotides, the CDR3 is TGTGCCAGCAGTTTCGCCGTAGTGGTCACCGGGGAGCTGTTTTTT.

This clonotype was recorded many times. The rearrangement links TRBV7-2 to TRBJ1-5, with a tentative D call TRBD1 (5 bases). Germline CDR1 reads SGHTA; CDR2 reads FQGNSA. V was trimmed by 7 bases and J by 2 bases, leaving 9 bases between them. This CDR3 has 13 residues. CDR3 sequence: CASTTGGNQPQHF. The CDR3 DNA sequence: TGTGCCAGCACCACGGGGGGCAATCAGCCCCAGCATTTT.

This clonotype was seen at least ten times. The gene calls are TRBV6-2 or TRBV6-3 and TRBJ2-3, with D possibly matching TRBD2 (5 bases). The V gene's germline CDR1 is MNHEY and CDR2 SVGEGT. There are 16 residues in the CDR3. V shed 5 bases and J shed 2 bases, with 17 bases lying between them. CDR3 DNA: TGTGCCAGCAGTATTCGGACTCAGCCGCTCACAGATACGCAGTATTTT. Its protein product is CASSIRTQPLTDTQYF.